The entry below gives a single TCR beta chain sequence along with its context. The antigen remains undetermined. Clones were sequenced by immunoSEQ multiplex PCR, and TCRdb holds only the in-frame ones, with some missing. The table shows roughly 170,000 clones, with 90% to 95% occurring only once. The source of the sample is a study of T cell responses to AZD1222 COVID-19 vaccine. Study conclusions and caveats: A mostly white British donor set with more females was recruited, and clonal diversity was possibly underestimated.

The germline CDR1 and CDR2 sequences are KGHSH and LQKENI. CDR3 length: 14 residues. V lost 0 bases to trimming and J lost 1 base, with 6 bases between them. Sample: peripheral blood, taken on day 0 of AZD1222 vaccination. The source is an adult in good health. The chain uses TRBV18 and TRBJ1-1, with no clear D. CDR3 loop: CASSPPYPNTEAFF. For the CDR3, the DNA is TGTGCCAGCTCACCACCGTACCCGAACACTGAAGCTTTCTTT.